This T cell receptor beta chain stems from a study of blood T cells in healthy people across ages. With a J-beta primer mix and a sample-barcoded 5' primer, a second PCR ran about 7 to 12 cycles. Each cDNA molecule was tagged by a template-switch adaptor with 12 random nucleotides. From the 5' RACE reads, TCRdb called clonotypes with MiXCR, one entry per CDR3 protein. The top ten hold 10% to 15% of the sample, which has about a million distinct CDR3 sequences, around two fifths seen once. As for this clonotype: The target antigen is unknown.

This CDR3 comprises 15 residues. Overall study findings and caveats: Greater diversity and more naive CD4+ cells were seen in long-lived donors than in aged donors. The study regarded diversity estimates from one million T cells as underestimates.

The specimen sequenced was blood. The rearrangement uses TRBV12-3 or TRBV12-4 and TRBJ2-1, with D possibly TRBD2 on 5 matching bases. The J call may be faulty, since TRBJ2-7 better matches the DNA end. The TCR originated in a young man in good health. The CDR3 bases are TGTGCCAGCAGTTCTTCTGGGAGTTCTAACAATGAGCAGTACTTC. Translation gives CASSSSGSSNNEQYF.